What follows are 32 T cell receptor beta chains derived from one specimen sequenced in a study of T-cell reconstitution after alpha-beta-depleted transplantation in children. Preparation of the TCRbeta library used unique molecular identifiers. MiXCR, applied by TCRdb to the PCR reads, yields one record per CDR3 protein. The sample has almost 400,000 distinct CDR3 sequences; roughly 20% are singletons. Specimen: PBMCs from the stem cell graft donor, collected from the stem cell graft. All receptors derive from a human donor who donated a stem cell graft to a child with acute myeloid leukemia.

This clonotype was seen many times. The chain combines TRBV6-1 with TRBJ2-7; 9 nucleotides agree with TRBD2. The CDR3 loop spans 16 amino acids. Germline lookup yields CDR1 MNHNS and CDR2 SASEGT. With 5 bases clipped from V and 6 bases from J, the junction kept 14 bases outside the gene matches. The CDR3 DNA reads as TGTGCCAGCAGTCTCCCTTCGGGTAGCGGGAGTGTCGAGCAGTACTTC. Translated, it gives CASSLPSGSGSVEQYF.

Only a few counts were recorded for this clonotype. The chain links TRBV28 to TRBJ2-4, with 10 bases fitting TRBD1. Germline V gives CDR1 MDHEN, CDR2 SYDVKM. With 6 bases clipped from V and 6 bases from J, the junction kept 8 bases outside the gene matches. The CDR3 contains 15 residues. This CDR3 is CASSLGQGFANIQYF. Written as DNA, the CDR3 is TGTGCCAGCAGCTTGGGACAGGGGTTCGCAAACATTCAGTACTTC.

This chain joins TRBV5-1 and TRBJ1-1; the match to TRBD1 covers 8 bases. The length of the CDR3 is 15 residues. The junction had 8 bases not matched to a gene; V was cut back by 3 bases and J by 4 bases. Looked up from germline, CDR1 is SGHRS and CDR2 is YFSETQ. CDR3 in amino acids: CASSYGTGTGTEAFF. In nucleotides, the CDR3 is TGCGCCAGCAGCTATGGTACCGGGACAGGCACTGAAGCTTTCTTT.

At least ten counts were recorded for this clonotype. The rearrangement links TRBV6-1 to TRBJ2-3, with TRBD1 matching over 10 bases. Trimming cost V 5 bases and J 5 bases; bases outside gene matches: 7. CDR1 is MNHNS and CDR2 is SASEGT in the germline V gene. The length of the CDR3 is 15 residues. The CDR3 region is CASSMTGGSIDTQYF. CDR3 DNA: TGTGCCAGCAGTATGACAGGGGGCTCGATAGATACGCAGTATTTT.

The chain carries TRBV9 and TRBJ2-1; TRBD2 aligns across 8 bases. The CDR3 has 14 amino acids. Germline CDR1 reads SGDLS; CDR2 reads YYNGEE. Trimming removed 2 bases from V and 9 bases from J; junction bases left unmatched: 7. The CDR3 nucleotides read TGTGCCAGCAGCGTTGGTAGCGGGACCGGTGAGCAGTTCTTC. This translates into CASSVGSGTGEQFF. Full variable domain (outside the CDR3, taken from reference TRBV9 and TRBJ2-1): DSGVTQTPKHLITATGQRVTLRCSPRSGDLSVYWYQQSLDQGLQFLIQYYNGEERAKGNILERFSAQQFPDLHSELNLSSLELGDSALYFCASSVGSGTGEQFFGPGTRLTVL.

The V gene is TRBV12-3 or TRBV12-4, the J gene TRBJ2-1, with 7 bases lining up with TRBD2. The CDR3 sequence is 16 residues long. After removal of 6 bases from V and 3 bases from J, the junction contained 11 bases not matched to a gene. CDR3 nucleotides: TGTGCCAGCAGCCCGACTAGCCACGGCTTCTACAATGAGCAGTTCTTC. This codes for CASSPTSHGFYNEQFF.

This clonotype was counted a few times. The chain combines TRBV29-1 with TRBJ1-2; 9 bases match TRBD1. V trimming: 7 bases; J trimming: 8 bases; junction bases outside the gene matches: 8. This CDR3 region has 12 residues. CDR1 is SQVTM, CDR2 ANQGSEA, per germline. The CDR3 is CSGKQGAGGYTF. The DNA for the CDR3 is TGCAGCGGGAAACAGGGGGCAGGGGGCTACACCTTC.

The J gene is TRBJ2-7, the V gene TRBV20-1, with TRBD2 matching over 9 bases. The CDR3 is made up of 16 amino acids. Germline CDR1 DFQATT, CDR2 SNEGSKA (reference sequence). J was trimmed by 4 bases and V by 2 bases; bases with no gene match: 12. In nucleotides, the CDR3 is TGCAGTGCTAGATCTCACCCCGGGACTAGCCGATACGAGCAGTACTTC. Translating it yields CSARSHPGTSRYEQYF.

This clonotype was recorded at least ten times. The J gene is TRBJ2-7, the V gene TRBV20-1; TRBD2 aligns across 11 bases. CDR1 is DFQATT, CDR2 SNEGSKA, per germline (reference sequence). There are 16 residues in the CDR3. The J segment lost 3 bases and the V segment lost 5 bases, leaving 12 bases of the junction unmatched. CDR3 amino acids: CSAGASGRKSFYEQYF. CDR3 sequence (DNA): TGCAGTGCTGGGGCTAGCGGGAGGAAATCCTTCTACGAGCAGTACTTC.

This clonotype turned up a few times. The J gene is TRBJ2-7, the V gene TRBV4-1; 9 bases map to TRBD2. The CDR3 totals 16 residues. The germline CDR1 and CDR2 sequences are MGHRA and YSYEKL. With 4 bases clipped from V and 0 bases from J, the junction kept 7 bases outside the gene matches. In DNA, the CDR3 is TGCGCCAGCAGCCCAAAAGGACTAGCGAGCTCCTACGAGCAGTACTTC. It yields the protein CASSPKGLASSYEQYF.

V and J are TRBV7-8 and TRBJ2-1; D is possibly TRBD1 or TRBD2 (5 bases each). The CDR3 consists of 17 residues. V was clipped by 2 bases and J by 3 bases, with 17 bases between them. The germline CDR1 and CDR2 sequences are SGHVS and FQNEAQ. CDR3 coding DNA: TGTGCCAGCAGCTTAATCTCCTCAGGGACCCTCTACAATGAGCAGTTCTTC. Translation gives CASSLISSGTLYNEQFF.

In its sample, this clonotype was seen a few times. This sequence joins TRBV2 and TRBJ2-7; D possibly matches TRBD1 or TRBD2 (5 bases each). The germline V and J ends were trimmed by 6 bases and 1 base, with 19 bases remaining between them. The CDR3 length is 16 residues. The germline CDR1 and CDR2 sequences are SNHLY and FYNNEI. The CDR3 region has the DNA TGTGCCAGCAGAGAACAGTCCGGGACGGTATCCTACGAGCAGTACTTC. Its translation: CASREQSGTVSYEQYF.

This clonotype has a handful of counts. CDR3 sequence (DNA): TGTGCCAGCAGTTACTTGGGCAGGGGAAACAATGAGCAGTTCTTC. It translates to CASSYLGRGNNEQFF. The J gene is TRBJ2-1, the V gene TRBV6-5; tentative D call: TRBD1 (6 bases). The germline CDR1 and CDR2 sequences are MNHEY and SVGAGI. Trimming took off 1 base at V and 5 bases at J, with 12 bases between the two ends. The CDR3 has 15 amino acids.

This clonotype was recorded at least ten times. The rearrangement joins TRBV12-3 or TRBV12-4 to TRBJ2-1; 7 positions agree with TRBD2. The CDR3 totals 17 residues. Trimming took 0 bases from V and 3 from J; bases not matched to a gene: 8. In nucleotides, the CDR3 is TGTGCCAGCAGTTTAGCAGGGTGGCTAGCGGACTACAATGAGCAGTTCTTC. Residues: CASSLAGWLADYNEQFF.

The genes are TRBV20-1 and TRBJ2-5; D is uncertain. V lost 2 bases to trimming and J lost 1 base, with 11 bases between them. The CDR3 length is 14 residues. The V gene's germline CDR1 is DFQATT and CDR2 SNEGSKA (reference sequence). The CDR3, as DNA: TGCAGTGCTAGACTGCACACGGTCCAAGAGACCCAGTACTTC. Amino acids: CSARLHTVQETQYF.

About this clonotype itself: A much larger clone differs from this one at a single base, so this may be a read error. This rearrangement joins TRBV20-1 to TRBJ2-5, with 10 bases fitting TRBD2. The CDR3 runs to 15 residues. From germline, CDR1 is DFQATT and CDR2 SNEGSKA (reference sequence). Trimming removed 4 bases from V and 6 bases from J; junction bases left unmatched: 11. CDR3 in DNA: TGCAGTGCTAAATCCGGGACTAGCGCGATACAGACCCAGTACTTC. This encodes CSAKSGTSAIQTQYF.

This clonotype was picked up many times. V usage is TRBV20-1 and J usage is TRBJ2-7; TRBD2 might be the D (6 bases). This CDR3 is 12 amino acids long. The V end lost 0 bases, the J end lost 6 bases, and 9 bases lay between the germline ends. Per the germline V gene, CDR1 is DFQATT and CDR2 is SNEGSKA (reference sequence). CDR3 in amino acids: CSAREVAAEQYF. The CDR3 coding sequence is TGCAGTGCTAGAGAGGTAGCGGCCGAGCAGTACTTC.

This clonotype has a handful of counts. This chain uses TRBV6-5 with TRBJ2-2; D may be TRBD1 (5 bases). The germline V and J ends were trimmed by 2 bases and 7 bases, with 11 bases remaining between them. Germline CDR1 MNHEY, CDR2 SVGAGI. The length of the CDR3 is 14 residues. The CDR3 sequence: CASSYGWGLGELFF. CDR3 sequence (DNA): TGTGCCAGCAGTTACGGCTGGGGCCTCGGGGAGCTGTTTTTT.

This clonotype was observed a single time. The chain employs TRBV12-3 or TRBV12-4 and TRBJ2-7; 8 nucleotides line up with TRBD2. Trimming at V came to 3 bases and at J to 4 bases, leaving 11 bases not matched to a gene. CDR3 length: 16 amino acids. CDR3 loop: CASSFSLSGNFYEQYF. Written as DNA, the CDR3 is TGTGCCAGCAGTTTTTCTCTTAGCGGGAATTTTTACGAGCAGTACTTC.

The chain uses TRBV12-3 or TRBV12-4 and TRBJ2-7, with 8 bases lining up with TRBD1. This CDR3 spans 13 amino acids. After removal of 7 bases from V and 7 bases from J, the junction contained 9 bases not matched to a gene. The CDR3 region has the DNA TGTGCCAGCAAAGGACAGGGTTTCTGGGAGCAGTACTTC. It codes for CASKGQGFWEQYF.

This clonotype was picked up a small number of times. This chain connects TRBV20-1 to TRBJ2-3, with no clear D. The V end lost 0 bases, the J end lost 2 bases, and 12 bases lay between the germline ends. There are 15 residues in the CDR3. Germline CDR1 is DFQATT and CDR2 is SNEGSKA (reference sequence). CDR3 amino acids: CSARDTADFTDTQYF. CDR3 DNA sequence: TGCAGTGCTAGAGATACGGCGGATTTCACAGATACGCAGTATTTT.

This clonotype turned up a few times. V is TRBV20-1 and J is TRBJ1-5, with D hard to call. CDR3 length: 14 residues. The ends were cut back, 6 bases at V and 6 bases at J, with 18 bases in the middle. Germline V gene data show CDR1 as DFQATT and CDR2 as SNEGSKA (reference sequence). CDR3 DNA: TGCAGTGCGGAGTCAGGCCCGCGGGGTCAGCCCCAGCATTTT. The encoded protein is CSAESGPRGQPQHF.

This clonotype showed up just a few times. The J gene is TRBJ2-1, the V gene TRBV27, with 9 positions matching TRBD2. V shed 7 bases and J 7 bases; nucleotides not matched to a gene: 8. This CDR3 contains 14 residues. CDR1 and CDR2 (germline): MNHEY, SMNVEV (reference sequence). CDR3 nucleotide sequence: TGTGCCAGCATGCCGGGACTAGCAACGAATGAGCAGTTCTTC. Encoded protein: CASMPGLATNEQFF.

This clonotype occurred once. This chain joins TRBV7-2 and TRBJ2-3; D is undetermined. This CDR3 region has 14 residues. Trimming cost V 5 bases and J 5 bases, with 14 bases left between them. Germline values: CDR1 SGHTA, CDR2 FQGNSA. The CDR3: CASSANPRVDTQYF. DNA of the CDR3: TGTGCCAGCAGCGCCAACCCTCGGGTAGATACGCAGTATTTT.

A few counts support this clonotype. The CDR3 spells CSARGGSTKTQYF. The CDR3 DNA follows: TGCAGTGCTAGAGGGGGTAGTACGAAGACCCAGTACTTC. This rearrangement joins TRBV20-1 to TRBJ2-5, with D unclear. This CDR3 is 13 amino acids long. V was shortened by 1 base and J by 6 bases, with 12 bases between the two germline ends. The germline V gene encodes CDR1 DFQATT and CDR2 SNEGSKA (reference sequence).

The V call is TRBV11-2, the J call TRBJ1-4; D ambiguous. Germline V CDR1 and CDR2: SGHAT, FQNNGV. The CDR3 spans 12 residues. With 5 bases removed from V and 13 bases from J, the gap between germline ends came to 14 bases. The CDR3 loop is CASSNKGYGLFF. Written as DNA, the CDR3 is TGTGCCAGCAGCAACAAAGGGTATGGACTGTTTTTT.

The chain employs TRBV15 and TRBJ2-2; no clear D. This CDR3 contains 15 residues. Trimming shortened V by 4 bases and J by 2 bases, and 11 bases separated the two germline ends. Per the germline V gene, CDR1 is LNHNV and CDR2 is YYDKDF (reference sequence). CDR3 DNA: TGTGCCACCAGCACCCCAACGGTCAACACCGGGGAGCTGTTTTTT. Translated, it gives CATSTPTVNTGELFF.

A few counts support this clonotype. The chain joins TRBV20-1 to TRBJ2-7, with D perhaps TRBD1 or TRBD2 (6 bases each). The CDR3 sequence is 19 residues long. The V and J ends lost 1 base and 3 bases respectively, with 28 bases between them. CDR1 and CDR2 from the germline V gene are DFQATT and SNEGSKA (reference sequence). CDR3 loop: CSARVRGNYPGVSGYEQYF. DNA for the CDR3: TGCAGTGCTAGAGTTAGGGGGAATTATCCGGGAGTAAGTGGCTACGAGCAGTACTTC.

This clonotype occurred a few times. V gene TRBV5-5 combines with J gene TRBJ2-6; D perhaps matches TRBD1 (6 bases). V was trimmed by 4 bases and J by 0 bases, leaving 14 bases between them. Germline V gene lookup returns CDR1 SGHKS and CDR2 YYEKEE (reference sequence). This CDR3 has 17 residues. The DNA of the CDR3 is TGTGCCAGCAGCCCGACAGGAGGATTCTCTGGGGCCAACGTCCTGACTTTC. It codes for CASSPTGGFSGANVLTF. The variable domain in full, with the rest retrieved from reference TRBV5-5 and TRBJ2-6, is DAGVTQSPTHLIKTRGQQVTLRCSPISGHKSVSWYQQVLGQGPQFIFQYYEKEERGRGNFPDRFSARQFPNYSSELNVNALLLGDSALYLCASSPTGGFSGANVLTFGAGSRLTVL.

Ten or more counts support this clonotype. The chain is built from TRBV29-1 and TRBJ1-1, with 9 bases identical to TRBD1. The length of the CDR3 is 13 residues. The junction had 9 bases not matched to a gene; V was cut back by 6 bases and J by 7 bases. Germline CDR1 SQVTM, CDR2 ANQGSEA. This CDR3 is CSVRTGGLDEAFF. The CDR3 nucleotides are TGCAGCGTCCGTACAGGGGGCCTGGATGAAGCTTTCTTT.

This clonotype was detected many times. The CDR3 bases are TGTGCCAGCAGTTTACGGGGACAGGGTTGGTTCTTC. Protein sequence: CASSLRGQGWFF. The chain carries TRBV27 and TRBJ2-1; 9 nucleotides align to TRBD1. CDR1 and CDR2 (germline): MNHEY, SMNVEV (reference sequence). The CDR3 is 12 amino acids. Trimming cost V 2 bases and J 15 bases; bases outside gene matches: 5.

This chain joins TRBV7-6 and TRBJ2-7; 9 bases line up with TRBD1. The CDR3 is made up of 16 amino acids. CDR1 is SGHVS and CDR2 is FNYEAQ in the germline V gene. The J segment lost 7 bases and the V segment lost 1 base, leaving 11 bases of the junction unmatched. The CDR3 sequence is CASSLDVGQGSGEQYF. In nucleotides, the CDR3 is TGTGCCAGCAGCTTAGACGTCGGACAGGGGTCCGGGGAGCAGTACTTC.